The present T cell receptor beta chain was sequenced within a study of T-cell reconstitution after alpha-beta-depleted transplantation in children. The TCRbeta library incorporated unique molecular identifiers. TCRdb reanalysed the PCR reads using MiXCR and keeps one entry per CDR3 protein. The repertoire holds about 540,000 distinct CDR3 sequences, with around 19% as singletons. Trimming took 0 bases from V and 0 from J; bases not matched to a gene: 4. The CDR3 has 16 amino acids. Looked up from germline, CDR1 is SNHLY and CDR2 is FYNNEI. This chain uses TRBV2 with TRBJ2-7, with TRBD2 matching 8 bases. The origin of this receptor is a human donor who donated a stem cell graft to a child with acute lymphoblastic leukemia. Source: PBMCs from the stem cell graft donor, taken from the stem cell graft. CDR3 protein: CASSEAILADSYEQYF. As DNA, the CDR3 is TGTGCCAGCAGTGAAGCGATACTAGCGGACTCCTACGAGCAGTACTTC.